This is a list of T cell receptor beta chains from one sample in a study of T cell repertoires in cytomegalovirus infection. Their cognate antigens are unknown. Using its own MiXCR run on the reads, TCRdb lists one record per CDR3 protein. Of about 740,000 distinct CDR3 sequences in the sample, around a third were seen once. The sequenced sample was cultured PBMCs, obtained from culture after CMV antigen stimulation. These receptors were obtained from a human donor in good health (CMV status not recorded). Some clones in this sample may be carry-over from other donors' samples. The CDR3 runs from the conserved cysteine through the conserved F or W. Each record gives: V gene, D gene, J gene, CDR3 protein. D genes are given only for firm matches.

v_gene: TRBV5-1; d_gene: NA; j_gene: TRBJ2-2; CDR3aa: CASSLLGPGGTGELFF
v_gene: TRBV6-1; d_gene: TRBD1; j_gene: TRBJ2-2; CDR3aa: CASSRDRVTGELFF
v_gene: TRBV13; d_gene: NA; j_gene: TRBJ1-2; CDR3aa: CASSFGRVEADYTF
v_gene: TRBV7-2; d_gene: TRBD1; j_gene: TRBJ1-5; CDR3aa: CASSFAGTGGNSQPQHF
v_gene: TRBV5-4; d_gene: TRBD2; j_gene: TRBJ2-3; CDR3aa: CASSPRLAASTDTQYF
v_gene: TRBV20-1; d_gene: NA; j_gene: TRBJ1-1; CDR3aa: CSARDQPVVTEAFF
v_gene: TRBV5-5; d_gene: NA; j_gene: TRBJ1-3; CDR3aa: CASSLAAADRGNTIYF
v_gene: TRBV6-2/TRBV6-3; d_gene: TRBD1; j_gene: TRBJ2-2; CDR3aa: CASSPDRGYNTGELFF
v_gene: TRBV7-9; d_gene: NA; j_gene: TRBJ2-7; CDR3aa: CASSLVGGPSGITYEQYF
v_gene: TRBV7-2; d_gene: NA; j_gene: TRBJ1-3; CDR3aa: CASSFRGGTGNTIYF
v_gene: TRBV4-3; d_gene: TRBD1; j_gene: TRBJ2-7; CDR3aa: CASSPTGLREQYF